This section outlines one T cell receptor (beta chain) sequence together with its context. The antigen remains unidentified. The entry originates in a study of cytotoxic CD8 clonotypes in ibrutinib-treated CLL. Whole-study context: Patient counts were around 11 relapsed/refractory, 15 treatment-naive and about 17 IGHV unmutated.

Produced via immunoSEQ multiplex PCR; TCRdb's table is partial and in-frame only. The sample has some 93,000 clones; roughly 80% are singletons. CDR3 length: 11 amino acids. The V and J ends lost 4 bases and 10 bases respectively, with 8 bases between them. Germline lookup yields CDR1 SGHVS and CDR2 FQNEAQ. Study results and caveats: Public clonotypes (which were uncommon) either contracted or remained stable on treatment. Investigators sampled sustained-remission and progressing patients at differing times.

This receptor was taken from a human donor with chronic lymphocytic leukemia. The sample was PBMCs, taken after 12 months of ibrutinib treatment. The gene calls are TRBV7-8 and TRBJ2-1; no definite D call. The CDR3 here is CASSSRWEQFF. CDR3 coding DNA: TGTGCCAGCAGCTCGCGGTGGGAGCAGTTCTTC.